This TCR beta chain was sequenced in a study of cytomegalovirus exposure and HLA in healthy donors. Study details: In a later analysis, it was reported that the roughly 120 validation repertoires had been produced on the same platform as the 500 to 750 repertoires belonging to the first cohort.

Findings of the study overall: The authors enumerated under 200 TCR beta chains as linked to cytomegalovirus. Reports indicated that the classifier achieved high specificity and sensitivity in diagnosing cytomegalovirus status.

Only in-frame clones appear in the TCRdb table, and some are missing; sequencing was by immunoSEQ multiplex PCR. The table lists approximately 220,000 clones, roughly 89% of them singletons. Germline values: CDR1 LGHNA, CDR2 YSLEER. The CDR3 has 13 residues. After removal of 5 bases from V and 9 bases from J, the junction contained 3 bases not matched to a gene. On this clone: Its antigen is unidentified.

This receptor was identified in a man aged 18 to 30 in good health and CMV-seronegative. This sequence joins TRBV4-3 and TRBJ2-5; 13 bases match TRBD2. The sequenced material came from PBMCs. The CDR3 is CASSTGLAGPQYF. The CDR3, as DNA: TGCGCCAGCAGCACGGGACTAGCGGGGCCCCAGTACTTC.